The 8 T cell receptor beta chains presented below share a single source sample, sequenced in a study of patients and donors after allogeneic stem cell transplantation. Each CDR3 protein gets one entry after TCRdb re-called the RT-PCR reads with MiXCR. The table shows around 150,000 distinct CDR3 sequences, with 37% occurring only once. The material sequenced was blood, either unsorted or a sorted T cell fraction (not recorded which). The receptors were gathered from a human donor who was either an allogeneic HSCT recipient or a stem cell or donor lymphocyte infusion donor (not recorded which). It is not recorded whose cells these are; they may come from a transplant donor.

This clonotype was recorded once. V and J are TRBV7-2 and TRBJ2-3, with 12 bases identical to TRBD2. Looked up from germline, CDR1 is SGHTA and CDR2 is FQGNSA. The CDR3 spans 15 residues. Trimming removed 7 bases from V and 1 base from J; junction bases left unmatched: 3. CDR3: CASTRTSGGTDTQYF. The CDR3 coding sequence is TGTGCCAGCACCAGGACTAGCGGGGGCACAGATACGCAGTATTTT. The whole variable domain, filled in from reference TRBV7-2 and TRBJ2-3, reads GAGVSQSPSNKVTEKGKDVELRCDPISGHTALYWYRQSLGQGLEFLIYFQGNSAPDKSGLPSDRFSAERTGGSVSTLTIQRTQQEDSAVYLCASTRTSGGTDTQYFGPGTRLTVL.

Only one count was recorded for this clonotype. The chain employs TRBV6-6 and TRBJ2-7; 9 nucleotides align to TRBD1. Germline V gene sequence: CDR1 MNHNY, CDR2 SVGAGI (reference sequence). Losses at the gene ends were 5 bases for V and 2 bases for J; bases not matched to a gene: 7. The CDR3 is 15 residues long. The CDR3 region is CASSGGDRATYEQYV. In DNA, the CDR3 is TGTGCCAGCAGTGGGGGGGACAGGGCCACCTACGAGCAGTACGTC.

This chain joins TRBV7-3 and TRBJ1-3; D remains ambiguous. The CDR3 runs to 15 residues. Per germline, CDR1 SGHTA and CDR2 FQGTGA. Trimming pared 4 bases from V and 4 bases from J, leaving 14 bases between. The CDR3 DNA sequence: TGTGCCAGCAGCTCGACTTCTACGGCGGGAAACACCATATATTTT. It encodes CASSSTSTAGNTIYF.

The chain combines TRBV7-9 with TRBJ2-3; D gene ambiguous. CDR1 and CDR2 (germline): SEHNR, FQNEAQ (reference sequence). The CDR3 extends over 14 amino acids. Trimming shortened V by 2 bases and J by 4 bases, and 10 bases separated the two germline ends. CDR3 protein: CASSLSLGADTQYF. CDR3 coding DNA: TGTGCCAGCAGCTTAAGCCTCGGAGCAGATACGCAGTATTTT.

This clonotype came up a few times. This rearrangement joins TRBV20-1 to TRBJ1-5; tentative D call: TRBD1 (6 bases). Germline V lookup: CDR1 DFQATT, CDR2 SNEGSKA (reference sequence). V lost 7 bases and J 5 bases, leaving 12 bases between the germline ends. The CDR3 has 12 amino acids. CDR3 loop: CSGWEGDQPQHF. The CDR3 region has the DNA TGCAGTGGATGGGAGGGGGATCAGCCCCAGCATTTT.

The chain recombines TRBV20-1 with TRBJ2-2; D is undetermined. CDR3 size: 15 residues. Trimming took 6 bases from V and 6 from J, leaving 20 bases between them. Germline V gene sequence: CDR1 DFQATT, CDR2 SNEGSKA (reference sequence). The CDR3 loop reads CSARSAHLTAGELFF. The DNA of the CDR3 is TGCAGTGCCCGATCAGCTCACCTTACCGCCGGGGAGCTGTTTTTT.

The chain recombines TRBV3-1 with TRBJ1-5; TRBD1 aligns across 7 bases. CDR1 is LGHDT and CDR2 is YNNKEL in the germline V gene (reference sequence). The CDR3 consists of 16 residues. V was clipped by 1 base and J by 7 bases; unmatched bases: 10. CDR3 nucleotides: TGTGCCAGCAGCCAAGGAGACAGGGTAGGTTTACAGCCCCAGCATTTT. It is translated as CASSQGDRVGLQPQHF.

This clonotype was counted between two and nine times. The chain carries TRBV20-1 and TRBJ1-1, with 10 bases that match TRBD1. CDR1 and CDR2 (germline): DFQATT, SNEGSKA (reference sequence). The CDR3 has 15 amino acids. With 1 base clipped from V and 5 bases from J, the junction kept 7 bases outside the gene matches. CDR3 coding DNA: TGCAGTGCTAGAGGACGGGACAGGGGTTGGACTGAAGCTTTCTTT. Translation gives CSARGRDRGWTEAFF.